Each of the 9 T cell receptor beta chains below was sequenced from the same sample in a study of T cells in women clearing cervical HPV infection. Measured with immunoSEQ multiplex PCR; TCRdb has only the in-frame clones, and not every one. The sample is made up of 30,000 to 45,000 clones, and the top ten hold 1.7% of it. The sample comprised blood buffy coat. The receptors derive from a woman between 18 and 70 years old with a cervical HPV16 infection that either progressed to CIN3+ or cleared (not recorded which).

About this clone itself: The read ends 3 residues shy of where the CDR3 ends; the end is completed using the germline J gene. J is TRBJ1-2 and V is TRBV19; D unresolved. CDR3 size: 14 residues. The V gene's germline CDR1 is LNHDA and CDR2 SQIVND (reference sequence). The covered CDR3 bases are TGTGCCAGTAGTAGGACTAGTCCCTACAATGAC. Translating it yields CASSRTSPYND. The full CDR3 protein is CASSRTSPYNDYTF.

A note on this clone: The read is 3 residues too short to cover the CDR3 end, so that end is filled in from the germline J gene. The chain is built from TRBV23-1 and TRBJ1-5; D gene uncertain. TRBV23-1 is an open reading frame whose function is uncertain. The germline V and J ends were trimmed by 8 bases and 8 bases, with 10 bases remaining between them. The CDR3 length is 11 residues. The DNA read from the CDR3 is TGCGCCAGCCCACGGGGTGAGCCC. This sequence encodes CASPRGEP. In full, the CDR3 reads CASPRGEPQHF.

This CDR3 reads CASSPARQGDYGYTF. CDR3 DNA, as far as it was read: TGTGCCAGCTCACCAGCCCGACAGGGCGACTATGGC. The V call is TRBV18, the J call TRBJ1-2, with 7 nucleotides matching TRBD1. The sequence runs out 3 residues before the end of the CDR3; the remainder is reconstructed from the germline J gene. The CDR3 loop spans 15 amino acids. The J segment lost 3 bases and the V segment lost 2 bases, leaving 6 bases of the junction unmatched. Per the germline V gene, CDR1 is KGHSH and CDR2 is LQKENI.

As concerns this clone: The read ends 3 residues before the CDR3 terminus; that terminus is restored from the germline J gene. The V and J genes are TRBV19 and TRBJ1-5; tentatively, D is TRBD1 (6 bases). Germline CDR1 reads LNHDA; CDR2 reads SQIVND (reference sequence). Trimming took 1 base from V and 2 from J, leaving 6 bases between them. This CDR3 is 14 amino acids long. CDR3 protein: CASSIGQGNQPQHF. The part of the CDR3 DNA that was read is TGTGCCAGTAGTATAGGACAGGGCAATCAGCCC.

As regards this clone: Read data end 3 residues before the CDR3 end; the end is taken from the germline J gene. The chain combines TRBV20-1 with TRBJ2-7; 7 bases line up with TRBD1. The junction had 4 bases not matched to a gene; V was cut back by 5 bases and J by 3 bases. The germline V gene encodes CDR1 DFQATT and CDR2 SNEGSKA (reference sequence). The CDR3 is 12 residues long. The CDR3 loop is CSAWDSGYEQYF. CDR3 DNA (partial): TGCAGTGCTTGGGACAGTGGCTACGAG.

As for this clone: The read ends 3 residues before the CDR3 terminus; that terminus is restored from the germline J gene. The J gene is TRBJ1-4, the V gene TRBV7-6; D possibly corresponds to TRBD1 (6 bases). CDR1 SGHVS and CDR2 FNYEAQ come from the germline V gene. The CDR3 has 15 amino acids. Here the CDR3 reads CASSLGTANNSPLFF. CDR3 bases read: TGTGCCAGCAGCTTAGGGACAGCAAATAATTCACCA.

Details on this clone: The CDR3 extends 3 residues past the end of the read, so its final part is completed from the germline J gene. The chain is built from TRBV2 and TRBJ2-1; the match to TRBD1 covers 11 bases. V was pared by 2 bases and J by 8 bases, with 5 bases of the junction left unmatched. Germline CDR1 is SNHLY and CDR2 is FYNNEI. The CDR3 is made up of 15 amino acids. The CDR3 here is CASSESGQGVYEQFF. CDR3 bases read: TGTGCCAGCAGTGAATCGGGACAGGGGGTCTATGAG.

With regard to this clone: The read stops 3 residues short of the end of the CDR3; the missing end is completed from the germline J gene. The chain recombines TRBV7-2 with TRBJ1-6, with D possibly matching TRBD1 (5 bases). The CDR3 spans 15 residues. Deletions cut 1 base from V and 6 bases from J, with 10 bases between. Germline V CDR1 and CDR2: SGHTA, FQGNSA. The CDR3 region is CASSLVTDSNSPLHF. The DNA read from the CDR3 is TGTGCCAGCAGCTTAGTAACAGACAGTAATTCACCC.

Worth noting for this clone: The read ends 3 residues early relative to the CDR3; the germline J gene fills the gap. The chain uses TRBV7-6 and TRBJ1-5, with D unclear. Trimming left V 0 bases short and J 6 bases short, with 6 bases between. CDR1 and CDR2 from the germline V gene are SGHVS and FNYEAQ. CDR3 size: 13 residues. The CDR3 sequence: CASSLALGQPQHF. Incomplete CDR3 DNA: TGTGCCAGCAGCTTAGCGCTAGGTCAGCCC. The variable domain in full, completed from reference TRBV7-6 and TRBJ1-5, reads GAGVSQSPRYKVTKRGQDVALRCDPISGHVSLYWYRQALGQGPEFLTYFNYEAQQDKSGLPNDRFSAERPEGSISTLTIQRTEQRDSAMYRCASSLALGQPQHFGDGTRLSIL.